The entry below describes one T cell receptor (beta chain). The count of this clone is one. No cognate antigen has been identified for it. Qualities for individual bases were not recorded, and no much larger clone is one base off. The donors were healthy, HIV-negative adults who had no recently reported acute infections or vaccinations. Every donor was a Caucasian adult living in Nashville, Tennessee, USA. Magnetic negative selection was used to enrich CD4+ T cells, after which naive cells were positively selected on CD45RA and the negative fraction became the memory subset. After blood collection by leukapheresis, PBMCs were isolated using Ficoll-Histopaque density gradient centrifugation and then cryopreserved in the vapor phase of liquid nitrogen. Analytical flow cytometry was used to check the purity and quantity of every magnetically sorted T cell population. Each sorted fraction had its genomic DNA isolated and then quantified by UV absorbance on a Nanodrop 2000c.

This entry is derived from a study of shared clonotypes between healthy human individuals (dated by TCRdb to the early 2020s). About the study as a whole: A few men and a couple of women, aged 18 to 49 years, made up the cohort. To estimate repertoire size and how much clonotype sharing occurs between individuals, the study deeply sequenced the blood TCR repertoires of several healthy adults. Leukapheresis yielded between about 0.94 and 9 billion PBMCs per donor. Different laboratories and diverse techniques were used to prepare libraries and sequence TCR repertoires, to increase sequencing depth and limit assay-specific biases. For each donor, three plates each were used for CD4 naive and CD4 memory, two plates were used for CD8 naive, and one plate was used for CD8 memory.

Broad study findings and their caveats: Incomplete sequencing was indicated by rarefaction of sorted-subset datasets, despite the large sequencing depth. Based on pairwise subsampling, the degree of clonotype sharing among donors was expected to be affected by sequencing depth. Sharing across a few donors was observed for about 4.8% of naive CD4, less than 4% of naive CD8, around 2.5% of memory CD4, and approximately 0.41% of memory CD8 clonotypes. Compared with non-shared clonotypes, clonotypes shared by all four sorted-subset donors had higher generation probabilities. Naive subsets generally had larger estimated clonotype richness than memory subsets did. Sampling was restricted to blood, and TCR repertoires in tissue are likely to differ from TCR repertoires in blood. Because the study included a small number of donors, the genetic and exposure-history diversity represented was limited.

TCR CDR3 regions were amplified from genomic DNA by multiplex PCR using the deep immunoSEQ assay. Extracted genomic DNA from each cell subset was distributed evenly across all wells of several immunoSEQ 96-well plates, and each plate was treated as a replicate. For sorted subsets, each replicate PCR was loaded with 150 to 250 ng genomic DNA, equivalent to roughly 30,000 T cell genomes. Purified libraries were quantified with a Qubit 3.0 fluorometer, sized on a Bioanalyzer 2100, and re-quantified with the KAPA Library Quantification kit. Every immunoSEQ 96-well plate was sequenced on a separate single-read 150-cycle Illumina NextSeq 550 flow cell. From the authors' description of their analysis: The immunoSEQ output contained only junctional sequences without quality scores, so filtering could not match that applied to full-length reads. To assign V/J genes and CDR3, sequences were annotated against IMGT germline references using PyIR, a Python wrapper for IgBLAST v1.9. Reads were removed for weak V/J assignments (E-value above 1e-6), missing CDR3, stop codons, out-of-frame junctions, or ambiguous translated residues. A V3J clonotype was defined by an identical inferred V gene, J gene, and CDR3 amino acid sequence. Percentage overlap between repertoires was calculated by dividing the number of shared unique clonotypes by the size of the smaller repertoire. Three approaches were used to assess repertoire richness: RTK rarefaction, the Chao1 estimator, and Recon v2.1 estimates of unobserved clonotypes. Generation probabilities were computed with OLGA for all TCRbeta clonotypes obtained by the gDNA method from four donors. TCRdb mirrors the immuneACCESS table, restricted to in-frame sequences. Some clones are absent from its copies; in checked studies, under half trace to an unresolved V gene, and the reason for the others is unknown. That table furnishes V, J and clone size, whereas the DNA furnished D and trimming. For this sample the table gives over 400,000 clones, of which 95% to 97% were detected only once. The top ten constitute around 0.067% of the sample.

The sequencing sample was made of naive CD4+ T cells sorted from blood. The cell subset or site label on this specimen signifies: CD45RA+ positively selected. The receptor was isolated from a woman under 40 in good health.

The bases are TGCAGGGTGGGGTCGTTCTACGAGCAGTACTTC. It translates to CRVGSFYEQYF. The chain was built from TRBV29-1 and TRBJ2-7, with no reliable assignment of the D segment. The CDR3 measures 11 amino acids from cysteine to phenylalanine. The entry retains the CDR3 DNA only, 33 bases that are in frame from base 1. CDR1 and CDR2, looked up from the germline V gene, are SQVTM and ANQGSEA.